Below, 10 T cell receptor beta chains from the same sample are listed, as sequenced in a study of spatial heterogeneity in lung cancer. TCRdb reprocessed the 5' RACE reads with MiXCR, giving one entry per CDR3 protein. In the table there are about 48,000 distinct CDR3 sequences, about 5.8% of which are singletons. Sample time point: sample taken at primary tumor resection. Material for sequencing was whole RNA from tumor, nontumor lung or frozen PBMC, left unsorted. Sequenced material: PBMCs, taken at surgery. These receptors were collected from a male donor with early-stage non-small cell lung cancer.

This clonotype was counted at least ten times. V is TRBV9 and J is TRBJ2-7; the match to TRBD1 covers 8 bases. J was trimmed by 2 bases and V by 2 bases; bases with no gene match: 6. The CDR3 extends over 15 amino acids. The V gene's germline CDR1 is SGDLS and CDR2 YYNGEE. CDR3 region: CASSVEGQETYEQYF. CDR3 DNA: TGTGCCAGCAGCGTGGAGGGACAGGAGACCTACGAGCAGTACTTC.

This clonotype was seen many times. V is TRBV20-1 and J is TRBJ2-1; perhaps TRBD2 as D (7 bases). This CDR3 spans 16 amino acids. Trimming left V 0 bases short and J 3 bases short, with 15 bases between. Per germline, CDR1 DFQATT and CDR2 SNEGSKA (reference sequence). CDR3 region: CSARDQEGGSYNEQFF. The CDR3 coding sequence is TGCAGTGCTAGAGATCAGGAGGGGGGGAGCTACAATGAGCAGTTCTTC.

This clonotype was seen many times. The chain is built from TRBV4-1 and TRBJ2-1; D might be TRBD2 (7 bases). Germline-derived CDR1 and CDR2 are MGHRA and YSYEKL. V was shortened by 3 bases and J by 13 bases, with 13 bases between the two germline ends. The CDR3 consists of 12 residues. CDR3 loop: CASSQRGGFQFF. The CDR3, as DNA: TGCGCCAGCAGCCAGAGGGGGGGATTTCAGTTCTTC.

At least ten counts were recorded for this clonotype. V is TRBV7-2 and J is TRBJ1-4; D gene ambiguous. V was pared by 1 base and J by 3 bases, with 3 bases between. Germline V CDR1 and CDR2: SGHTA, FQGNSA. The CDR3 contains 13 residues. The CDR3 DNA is TGTGCCAGCAGCTTAGAACCTAATGAAAAACTGTTTTTT. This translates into CASSLEPNEKLFF. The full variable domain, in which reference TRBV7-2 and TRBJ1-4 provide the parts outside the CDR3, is GAGVSQSPSNKVTEKGKDVELRCDPISGHTALYWYRQSLGQGLEFLIYFQGNSAPDKSGLPSDRFSAERTGGSVSTLTIQRTQQEDSAVYLCASSLEPNEKLFFGSGTQLSVL.

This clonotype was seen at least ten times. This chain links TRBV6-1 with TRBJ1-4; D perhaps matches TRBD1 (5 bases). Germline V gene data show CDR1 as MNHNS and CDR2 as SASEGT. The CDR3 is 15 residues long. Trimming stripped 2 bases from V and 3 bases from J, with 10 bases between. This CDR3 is CASSESGTSNEKLFF. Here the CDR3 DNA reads TGTGCCAGCAGTGAATCAGGGACGTCTAATGAAAAACTGTTTTTT.

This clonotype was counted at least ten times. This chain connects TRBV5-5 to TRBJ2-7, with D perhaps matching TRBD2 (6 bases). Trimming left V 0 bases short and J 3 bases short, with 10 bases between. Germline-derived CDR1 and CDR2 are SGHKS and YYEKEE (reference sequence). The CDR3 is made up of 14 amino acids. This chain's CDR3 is CASSLVGRGYEQYF. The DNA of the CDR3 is TGTGCCAGCAGCTTGGTCGGGAGAGGCTACGAGCAGTACTTC.

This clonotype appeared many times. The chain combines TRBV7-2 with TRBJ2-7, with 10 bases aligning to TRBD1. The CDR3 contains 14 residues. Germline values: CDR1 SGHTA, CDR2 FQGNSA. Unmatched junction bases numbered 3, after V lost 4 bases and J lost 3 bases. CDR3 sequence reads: CASSSGQGIYEQYF. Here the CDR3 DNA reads TGTGCCAGCAGCTCGGGACAGGGGATCTACGAGCAGTACTTC.

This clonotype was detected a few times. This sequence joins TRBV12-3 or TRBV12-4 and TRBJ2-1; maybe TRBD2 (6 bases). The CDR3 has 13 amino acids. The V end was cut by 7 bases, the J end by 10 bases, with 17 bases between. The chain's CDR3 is CASIMTSAGEQFF. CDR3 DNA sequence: TGTGCCAGCATTATGACGTCCGCGGGGGAGCAGTTCTTC.

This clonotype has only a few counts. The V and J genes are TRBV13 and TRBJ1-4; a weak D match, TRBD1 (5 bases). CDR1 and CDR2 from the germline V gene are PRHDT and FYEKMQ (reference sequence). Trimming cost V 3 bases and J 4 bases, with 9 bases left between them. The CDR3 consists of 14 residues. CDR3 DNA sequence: TGTGCCAGCAGCTTGAGGGGAATTAATGAAAAACTGTTTTTT. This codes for CASSLRGINEKLFF. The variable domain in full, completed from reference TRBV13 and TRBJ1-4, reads AAGVIQSPRHLIKEKRETATLKCYPIPRHDTVYWYQQGPGQDPQFLISFYEKMQSDKGSIPDRFSAQQFSDYHSELNMSSLELGDSALYFCASSLRGINEKLFFGSGTQLSVL.

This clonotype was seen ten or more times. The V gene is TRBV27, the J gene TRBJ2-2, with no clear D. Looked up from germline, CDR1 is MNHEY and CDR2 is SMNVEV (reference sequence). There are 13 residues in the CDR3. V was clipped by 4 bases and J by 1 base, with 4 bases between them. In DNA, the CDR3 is TGTGCCAGCAGTTCCCGGAACACCGGGGAGCTGTTTTTT. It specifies CASSSRNTGELFF.